Following are 26 T cell receptor beta chains from one sample sequenced in a study of blood T cell repertoires in COVID-19. The assay was immunoSEQ multiplex PCR, and TCRdb's table has in-frame clones only and misses some. The sample has about 250,000 clones, around 87% seen once; the top ten hold under 2%. Source material: PBMCs or T cells enriched from blood (not recorded which). Receptors were obtained from a woman in her fifties or sixties who had recovered from COVID-19.

The chain combines TRBV14 with TRBJ2-3, with 10 bases lining up with TRBD2. This CDR3 region has 18 residues. The germline V gene has CDR1 SGHDN and CDR2 FVKESK. V lost 0 bases to trimming and J lost 5 bases; unmatched junction nucleotides: 11. CDR3 nucleotides: TGTGCCAGCAGCCAAGATCATCGGGTAGCGGGAGGCGGAGATACGCAGTATTTT. Its translation: CASSQDHRVAGGGDTQYF.

In DNA, the CDR3 is TGTGCCAGCAGTGAAGGACAGCTTTACCTATCCCACGAGCAGTACTTC. Residues: CASSEGQLYLSHEQYF. This chain uses TRBV2 with TRBJ2-7, with D maybe TRBD1 (5 bases). Trimming cost V 1 base and J 5 bases, with 18 bases left between them. Germline lookup yields CDR1 SNHLY and CDR2 FYNNEI. The CDR3 has 16 amino acids.

The chain links TRBV7-2 to TRBJ2-5; TRBD2 aligns across 9 bases. V lost 2 bases and J lost 5; bases outside the gene matches: 6. CDR1 is SGHTA and CDR2 is FQGNSA in the germline V gene. The CDR3 runs 15 residues. CDR3 nucleotide sequence: TGTGCCAGCAGCTTATTTGCGGGAGGGGGCGAGACCCAGTACTTC. Amino acids: CASSLFAGGGETQYF.

V and J are TRBV18 and TRBJ2-7, with D possibly TRBD2 on 5 matching bases. V lost 1 base and J lost 0, with 13 bases in between. The CDR3 sequence is 16 residues long. Looked up from germline, CDR1 is KGHSH and CDR2 is LQKENI. The CDR3 bases are TGTGCCAGCTCACCACTCTTACGGAGGAGCTCCTACGAGCAGTACTTC. Its protein is CASSPLLRRSSYEQYF.

The gene calls are TRBV7-3 and TRBJ2-1; 9 nucleotides agree with TRBD2. This CDR3 has 15 residues. Germline loops: CDR1 SGHTA, CDR2 FQGTGA. The junction had 5 bases not matched to a gene; V was cut back by 1 base and J by 7 bases. For the CDR3, the DNA is TGTGCCAGCAGCTTAAACGCGGGAGGGGTTAATGAGCAGTTCTTC. It translates to CASSLNAGGVNEQFF.

The DNA for the CDR3 is TGTGCCAGCAGCCCCGACAGGGGATCGGTGCAAGCTTTCTTT. It translates to CASSPDRGSVQAFF. The chain joins TRBV7-2 to TRBJ1-1; 8 bases line up with TRBD1. Germline lookup yields CDR1 SGHTA and CDR2 FQGNSA. The CDR3 sequence is 14 residues long. V dropped 5 bases and J dropped 9; count of bases not matched to a gene: 11.

The CDR3 region has the DNA TGTGCCAGCAGACCGGACAGGGATACAGATACGCAGTATTTT. It yields the protein CASRPDRDTDTQYF. The chain couples TRBV3-1 (or the pseudogene TRBV3-2) to TRBJ2-3, with 8 bases lining up with TRBD1. J gave up 3 bases and V 6 bases, and 5 bases lay outside the gene matches. This CDR3 has 14 amino acids. Germline assignment: CDR1 LGHDT and CDR2 YNNKEL (reference sequence).

This chain links TRBV27 with TRBJ1-2; weak D call: TRBD1 (5 bases). Germline-derived CDR1 and CDR2 are MNHEY and SMNVEV (reference sequence). V lost 6 bases and J lost 2, with 10 bases in between. This CDR3 has 13 residues. The CDR3 is CASRSTANYGYTF. The DNA of the CDR3 is TGTGCCAGCAGGTCGACAGCAAACTATGGCTACACCTTC.

The rearrangement joins TRBV7-9 to TRBJ1-2; unclear D gene. V lost 5 bases and J 8 bases, leaving 12 bases between the germline ends. In germline, CDR1 is SEHNR, CDR2 FQNEAQ (reference sequence). The CDR3 runs 12 residues. CDR3 region: CASSRESLGYTF. In DNA, the CDR3 is TGTGCCAGCAGCCGCGAGAGCTTGGGCTACACCTTC.

This clone is a singleton in its sample. The rearrangement joins TRBV11-2 to TRBJ1-1, with TRBD1 matching 9 bases. This CDR3 comprises 15 residues. Germline CDR1 SGHAT, CDR2 FQNNGV. V shed 5 bases and J 4 bases; nucleotides not matched to a gene: 8. This chain's CDR3 is CASSRGTGWATEAFF. CDR3 coding DNA: TGTGCCAGCAGCCGCGGGACAGGGTGGGCCACTGAAGCTTTCTTT.

The chain carries TRBV5-4 and TRBJ1-1, with D maybe TRBD1 (5 bases). CDR3 size: 19 residues. Deletions cut 4 bases from V and 1 base from J, with 26 bases between. Germline CDR1 reads SGHNT; CDR2 reads YYREEE (reference sequence). CDR3: CASSPALARVGRRNTEAFF. The CDR3 nucleotides read TGTGCCAGCAGCCCAGCGCTGGCCAGGGTCGGACGGAGGAACACTGAAGCTTTCTTT.

The rearrangement links TRBV11-2 to TRBJ2-7, with D uncertain. Germline CDR1 reads SGHAT; CDR2 reads FQNNGV. V was shortened by 4 bases and J by 7 bases, with 11 bases between the two germline ends. The CDR3 is 12 amino acids. CDR3 coding DNA: TGTGCCAGCAGCTCCCTAGACTTGGAGCAGTACTTC. It translates to CASSSLDLEQYF. Based on the CDR3 plus reference TRBV11-2 and TRBJ2-7, the full variable domain is EAGVAQSPRYKIIEKRQSVAFWCNPISGHATLYWYQQILGQGPKLLIQFQNNGVVDDSQLPKDRFSAERLKGVDSTLKIQPAKLEDSAVYLCASSSLDLEQYFGPGTRLTVT.

This clone was counted once. The rearrangement links TRBV28 to TRBJ1-2, with 11 bases aligning to TRBD1. Trimming removed 3 bases from V and 7 bases from J; junction bases left unmatched: 7. This CDR3 has 15 amino acids. Per the germline V gene, CDR1 is MDHEN and CDR2 is SYDVKM. CDR3 protein: CASSFRGQGVTGYTF. The CDR3 coding sequence is TGTGCCAGCAGTTTTAGGGGACAGGGGGTGACTGGCTACACCTTC.

V usage is TRBV28 and J usage is TRBJ1-1; D gene unclear. The CDR3 sequence is 12 residues long. Germline loops: CDR1 MDHEN, CDR2 SYDVKM. V lost 8 bases and J 3 bases, leaving 10 bases between the germline ends. The CDR3 sequence is CASGDTYTEAFF. CDR3 in DNA: TGTGCCAGCGGTGACACCTACACTGAAGCTTTCTTT. The complete variable domain, with remaining parts taken from reference TRBV28 and TRBJ1-1, reads DVKVTQSSRYLVKRTGEKVFLECVQDMDHENMFWYRQDPGLGLRLIYFSYDVKMKEKGDIPEGYSVSREKKERFSLILESASTNQTSMYLCASGDTYTEAFFGQGTRLTVV.

The J gene is TRBJ2-5, the V gene TRBV5-8; weak D call: TRBD1 (5 bases). V was shortened by 4 bases and J by 1 base, with 17 bases between the two germline ends. CDR3 length: 16 amino acids. CDR1 is SGHTS and CDR2 is YDEGEE in the germline V gene. CDR3 region: CASSPRQGGPQETQYF. CDR3 nucleotides: TGTGCCAGCAGCCCCCGCCAGGGTGGGCCCCAAGAGACCCAGTACTTC.

This rearrangement joins TRBV6-5 to TRBJ1-5; D possibly corresponds to TRBD1 (5 bases). V dropped 8 bases and J dropped 6 bases, with 8 bases sitting between them. Germline V CDR1 and CDR2: MNHEY, SVGAGI. This CDR3 is 11 amino acids long. As DNA, the CDR3 is TGTGCCAGCGGGAGGGGTCAGCCCCAGCATTTT. Translated: CASGRGQPQHF.

The CDR3 DNA reads TGTGCCACCCACAGGGGGCGGAACACTGAAGCTTTCTTT. This sequence encodes CATHRGRNTEAFF. V gene TRBV12-3 or TRBV12-4 combines with J gene TRBJ1-1, with TRBD1 matching over 9 bases. Unmatched junction bases numbered 4, after V lost 10 bases and J lost 1 base. The CDR3 is 13 residues long.

In DNA, the CDR3 is TGTGCCAGCTCACCACCGGTGGTTCTTACAGGCGATAGAAACACCATATATTTT. Amino acids: CASSPPVVLTGDRNTIYF. This rearrangement joins TRBV18 to TRBJ1-3; perhaps TRBD1 as D (5 bases). Germline CDR1 reads KGHSH; CDR2 reads LQKENI. This CDR3 spans 18 amino acids. The ends were cut back, 0 bases at V and 5 bases at J, with 20 bases in the middle.

This clone came up once. The chain carries TRBV7-9 and TRBJ1-1; a weak D match, TRBD1 (5 bases). Trimming pared 6 bases from V and 2 bases from J, leaving 16 bases between. The CDR3 is 15 amino acids. From germline, CDR1 is SEHNR and CDR2 FQNEAQ (reference sequence). CDR3 nucleotides: TGTGCCAGCAGTCTCCAGACCCAGGGTAACACTGAAGCTTTCTTT. Amino acid sequence: CASSLQTQGNTEAFF.

The chain has TRBV19 and TRBJ2-7; D is unresolved. CDR3 length equals 14 residues. Deletions cut 1 base from V and 5 bases from J, with 12 bases between. The germline CDR1 and CDR2 sequences are LNHDA and SQIVND (reference sequence). The CDR3 spells CASSIVERGDEQYF. The CDR3 DNA reads TGTGCCAGTAGTATAGTTGAGCGAGGCGACGAGCAGTACTTC. Supplemented by reference TRBV19 and TRBJ2-7, the full variable domain reads DGGITQSPKYLFRKEGQNVTLSCEQNLNHDAMYWYRQDPGQGLRLIYYSQIVNDFQKGDIAEGYSVSREKKESFPLTVTSAQKNPTAFYLCASSIVERGDEQYFGPGTRLTVT.

In its sample, this clone was seen a few times. The rearrangement joins TRBV5-1 to TRBJ2-1, with 15 bases matching TRBD2. Germline CDR1 and CDR2: SGHRS and YFSETQ. The CDR3 is 17 amino acids. V lost 2 bases and J lost 10; bases outside the gene matches: 10. The CDR3 spells CASSLPGLAGGGSEQFF. The DNA for the CDR3 is TGCGCCAGCAGCTTACCGGGACTAGCGGGAGGTGGTAGCGAGCAGTTCTTC.

V usage is TRBV7-6 and J usage is TRBJ1-5, with 9 bases that match TRBD1. There are 15 residues in the CDR3. V lost 4 bases, J lost 4 bases, and 5 bases stayed unmatched. CDR1 SGHVS and CDR2 FNYEAQ come from the germline V gene. CDR3 amino acids: CASSSHRGQNQPQHF. CDR3 DNA sequence: TGTGCCAGCAGCTCACACAGGGGGCAGAATCAGCCCCAGCATTTT. Variable domain in full (rest from reference TRBV7-6 and TRBJ1-5): GAGVSQSPRYKVTKRGQDVALRCDPISGHVSLYWYRQALGQGPEFLTYFNYEAQQDKSGLPNDRFSAERPEGSISTLTIQRTEQRDSAMYRCASSSHRGQNQPQHFGDGTRLSIL.

This chain connects TRBV2 to TRBJ2-1, with 15 bases that match TRBD2. The germline V gene has CDR1 SNHLY and CDR2 FYNNEI. The V and J ends lost 6 bases and 6 bases, in that order; junction bases with no gene match: 3. The length of the CDR3 is 15 residues. CDR3 DNA: TGTGCCAGCAGCGGGACTAGCGGGAGGTTCAATGAGCAGTTCTTC. Translation: CASSGTSGRFNEQFF.

This chain links TRBV3-1 (or the pseudogene TRBV3-2) with TRBJ1-2; D is uncertain. CDR3 length: 17 amino acids. From germline, CDR1 is LGHDT and CDR2 YNNKEL (reference sequence). The V end was cut by 1 base, the J end by 3 bases, with 18 bases between. The CDR3 loop reads CASSQVRVEQKHYGYTF. The CDR3 DNA sequence: TGTGCCAGCAGCCAAGTTCGTGTTGAGCAAAAGCACTATGGCTACACCTTC.

The gene calls are TRBV2 and TRBJ2-7, with a possible D match to TRBD2 (6 bases). The CDR3 totals 14 residues. Germline V gives CDR1 SNHLY, CDR2 FYNNEI. The V end was cut by 1 base, the J end by 2 bases, with 9 bases between. In nucleotides, the CDR3 is TGTGCCAGCAGTGAAGTCGGGAGTACCTACGAGCAGTACTTC. Translation: CASSEVGSTYEQYF.

This clone appeared once. The rearrangement joins TRBV3-1 (or the pseudogene TRBV3-2) to TRBJ1-2, with a possible D match to TRBD1 (5 bases). CDR3 length equals 13 residues. Germline CDR1 is LGHDT and CDR2 is YNNKEL (reference sequence). V lost 4 bases and J 3 bases, leaving 9 bases between the germline ends. For the CDR3, the DNA is TGTGCCAGCAGCCTTGGGGCAGACTATGGCTACACCTTC. Its protein is CASSLGADYGYTF.